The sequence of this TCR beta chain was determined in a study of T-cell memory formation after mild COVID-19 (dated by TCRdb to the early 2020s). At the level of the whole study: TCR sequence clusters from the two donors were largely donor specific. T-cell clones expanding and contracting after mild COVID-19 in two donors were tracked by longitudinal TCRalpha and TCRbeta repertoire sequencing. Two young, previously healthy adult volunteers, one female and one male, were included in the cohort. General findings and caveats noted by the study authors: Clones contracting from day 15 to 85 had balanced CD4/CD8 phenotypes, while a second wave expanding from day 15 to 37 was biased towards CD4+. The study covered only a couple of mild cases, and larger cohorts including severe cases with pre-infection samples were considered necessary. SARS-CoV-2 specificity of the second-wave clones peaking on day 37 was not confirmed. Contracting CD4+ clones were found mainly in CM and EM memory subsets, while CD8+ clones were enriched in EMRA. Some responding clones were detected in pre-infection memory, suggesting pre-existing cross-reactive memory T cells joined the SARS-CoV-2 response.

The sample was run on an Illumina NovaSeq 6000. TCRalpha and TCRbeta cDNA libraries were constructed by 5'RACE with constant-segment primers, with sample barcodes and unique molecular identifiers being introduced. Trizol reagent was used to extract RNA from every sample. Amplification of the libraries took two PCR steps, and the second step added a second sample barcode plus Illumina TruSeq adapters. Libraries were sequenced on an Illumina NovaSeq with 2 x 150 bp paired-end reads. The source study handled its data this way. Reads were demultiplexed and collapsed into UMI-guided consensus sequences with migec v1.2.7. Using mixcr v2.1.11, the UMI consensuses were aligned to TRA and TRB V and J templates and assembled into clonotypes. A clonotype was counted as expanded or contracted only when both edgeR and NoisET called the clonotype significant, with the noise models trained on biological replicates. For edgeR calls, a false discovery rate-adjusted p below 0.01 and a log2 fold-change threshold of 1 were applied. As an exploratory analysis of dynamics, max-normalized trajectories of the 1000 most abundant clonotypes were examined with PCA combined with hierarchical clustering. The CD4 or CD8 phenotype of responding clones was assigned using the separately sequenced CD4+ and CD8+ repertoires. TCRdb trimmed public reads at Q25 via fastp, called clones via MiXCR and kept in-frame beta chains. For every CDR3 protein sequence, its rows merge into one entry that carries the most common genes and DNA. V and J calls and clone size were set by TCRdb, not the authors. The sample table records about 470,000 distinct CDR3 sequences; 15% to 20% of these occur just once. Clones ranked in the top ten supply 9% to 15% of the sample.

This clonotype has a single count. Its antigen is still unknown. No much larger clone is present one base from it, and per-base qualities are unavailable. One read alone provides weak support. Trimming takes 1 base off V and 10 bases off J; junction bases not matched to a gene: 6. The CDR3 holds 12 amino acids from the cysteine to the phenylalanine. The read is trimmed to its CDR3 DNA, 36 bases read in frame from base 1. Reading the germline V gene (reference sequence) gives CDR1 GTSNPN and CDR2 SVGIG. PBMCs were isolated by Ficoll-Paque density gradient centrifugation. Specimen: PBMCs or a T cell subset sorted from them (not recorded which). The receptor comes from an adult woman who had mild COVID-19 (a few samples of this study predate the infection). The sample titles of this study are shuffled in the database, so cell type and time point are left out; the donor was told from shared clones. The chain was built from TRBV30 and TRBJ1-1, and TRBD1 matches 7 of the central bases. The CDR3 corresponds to CAWSGGGFGAFF. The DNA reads TGTGCCTGGAGTGGAGGGGGCTTCGGAGCTTTCTTT.